One sample yielded the 7 T cell receptor beta chains listed below, sequenced in a study of blood T cell repertoires in COVID-19. This table comes from immunoSEQ multiplex PCR, and its TCRdb copy is limited to in-frame clones, with some not included. The sample carries around 260,000 clones, around 90% recorded once. Material: peripheral blood. The receptors shown here come from a man between 60 and 70 years old who had recovered from COVID-19.

The J gene is TRBJ1-6, the V gene TRBV18, with TRBD1 identical over 7 bases. The ends lost 6 bases at V and 7 bases at J; junction bases unmatched: 6. The V gene's germline CDR1 is KGHSH and CDR2 LQKENI. The CDR3 covers 14 residues. CDR3 protein: CASSLGQNNSPLHF. The CDR3, as DNA: TGTGCCAGCTCCCTGGGACAGAACAATTCACCCCTCCACTTT.

The chain uses TRBV9 and TRBJ2-2; a possible D gene is TRBD2 (7 bases). The CDR3 runs 17 residues. The V end was cut by 4 bases, the J end by 4 bases, with 20 bases between. The germline V gene encodes CDR1 SGDLS and CDR2 YYNGEE. The CDR3 is CASSSPSGGRSTGELFF. CDR3 bases: TGTGCCAGCAGCTCCCCCTCCGGGGGGCGTAGCACCGGGGAGCTGTTTTTT.

The chain employs TRBV14 and TRBJ1-4; D is ambiguous. Germline V gives CDR1 SGHDN, CDR2 FVKESK. Between the trimmed V and J ends, which lost 4 bases and 0 bases, there was a span of 12 bases. The CDR3 loop spans 16 amino acids. The CDR3 spells CASSLFSKTTNEKLFF. In DNA form, the CDR3 reads TGTGCCAGCAGCCTCTTTAGCAAGACAACTAATGAAAAACTGTTTTTT.

The chain combines TRBV24-1 with TRBJ2-7; 11 nucleotides agree with TRBD1. J gave up 3 bases and V 1 base, and 13 bases lay outside the gene matches. In germline, CDR1 is KGHDR, CDR2 SFDVKD. The CDR3 runs to 19 residues. This CDR3 reads CATSDFWTGGGNQRYEQYF. In nucleotides, the CDR3 is TGTGCCACCAGTGATTTCTGGACAGGGGGCGGTAATCAACGCTACGAGCAGTACTTC.

This chain links TRBV19 with TRBJ2-7; TRBD1 might be the D (6 bases). Germline assignment: CDR1 LNHDA and CDR2 SQIVND (reference sequence). Trimming pared 4 bases from V and 1 base from J, leaving 11 bases between. CDR3 length: 14 amino acids. Here the CDR3 DNA reads TGTGCCAGTAGTACCCGGGACATTTCCTACGAGCAGTACTTC. It encodes CASSTRDISYEQYF.

The chain uses TRBV20-1 and TRBJ2-5, with 10 bases matching TRBD2. Germline loops: CDR1 DFQATT, CDR2 SNEGSKA (reference sequence). V dropped 3 bases and J dropped 4; count of bases not matched to a gene: 5. The CDR3 is 14 amino acids. CDR3 sequence reads: CSASPSGGLETQYF. The CDR3 region has the DNA TGCAGTGCTAGTCCTAGCGGGGGACTAGAGACCCAGTACTTC.

This clone has a handful of counts. This rearrangement joins TRBV6-6 to TRBJ1-1; 7 bases map to TRBD1. The CDR3 spans 15 residues. Unmatched junction bases numbered 11, after V lost 6 bases and J lost 4 bases. Per germline, CDR1 MNHNY and CDR2 SVGAGI (reference sequence). For the CDR3, the DNA is TGTGCCAGCAGCCACTCCGGGCAGGGGGGCACTGAAGCTTTCTTT. Translating gives CASSHSGQGGTEAFF.